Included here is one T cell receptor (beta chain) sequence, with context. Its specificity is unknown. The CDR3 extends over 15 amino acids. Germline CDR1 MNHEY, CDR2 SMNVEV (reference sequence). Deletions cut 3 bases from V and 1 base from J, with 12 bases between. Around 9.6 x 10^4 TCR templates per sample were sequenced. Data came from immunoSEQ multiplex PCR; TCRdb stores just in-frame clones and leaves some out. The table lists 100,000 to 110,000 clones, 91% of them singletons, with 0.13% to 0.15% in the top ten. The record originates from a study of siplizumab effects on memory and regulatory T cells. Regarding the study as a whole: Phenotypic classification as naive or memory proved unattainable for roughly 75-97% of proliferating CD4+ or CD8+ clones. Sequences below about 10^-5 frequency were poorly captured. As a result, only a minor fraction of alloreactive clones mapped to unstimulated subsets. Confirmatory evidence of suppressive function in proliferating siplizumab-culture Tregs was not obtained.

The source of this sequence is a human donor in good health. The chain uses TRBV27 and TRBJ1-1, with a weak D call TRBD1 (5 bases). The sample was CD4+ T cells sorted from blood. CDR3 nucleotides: TGTGCCAGCAGTTTTGGGTACAGGTCGAACACTGAAGCTTTCTTT. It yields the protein CASSFGYRSNTEAFF.